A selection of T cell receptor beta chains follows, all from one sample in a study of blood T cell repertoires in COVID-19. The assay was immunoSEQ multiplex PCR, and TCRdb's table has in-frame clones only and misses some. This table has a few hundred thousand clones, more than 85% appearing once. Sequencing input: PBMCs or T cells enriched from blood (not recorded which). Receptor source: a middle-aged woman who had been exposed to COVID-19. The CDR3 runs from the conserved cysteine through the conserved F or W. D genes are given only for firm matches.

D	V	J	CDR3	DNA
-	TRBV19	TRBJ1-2	CASSTSRDNSYGYTF	TGTGCCAGTAGTACCAGCCGGGACAATTCCTATGGCTACACCTTC
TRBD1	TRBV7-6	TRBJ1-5	CASSQSTGVRQPQHF	TGTGCCAGCAGCCAGTCGACAGGGGTACGACAGCCCCAGCATTTT
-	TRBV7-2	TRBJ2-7	CASSLAIQAVYEQYF	TGTGCCAGCAGCTTAGCGATACAGGCGGTCTACGAGCAGTACTTC
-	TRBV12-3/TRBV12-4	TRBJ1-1	CASSQGAEAFF	TGTGCCAGCAGTCAGGGTGCGGAAGCTTTCTTT
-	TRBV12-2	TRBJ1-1	CASRMQDGNTEAFF	TGTGCAAGTCGAATGCAGGATGGGAACACTGAAGCTTTCTTT
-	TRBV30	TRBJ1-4	CAWTQGSRANEKLFF	TGTGCCTGGACCCAGGGGAGCAGGGCTAATGAAAAACTGTTTTTT
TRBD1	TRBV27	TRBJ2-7	CASSSGQVSYEQYF	TGTGCCAGCAGCTCAGGACAGGTCAGCTACGAGCAGTACTTC
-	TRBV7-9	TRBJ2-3	CASSLAGGGSSTDTQYF	TGTGCCAGCAGCTTAGCGGGAGGAGGATCGAGCACAGATACGCAGTATTTT
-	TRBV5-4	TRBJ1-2	CASSLSGDRGYTF	TGTGCCAGCAGCTTGTCCGGGGATAGGGGCTACACCTTC
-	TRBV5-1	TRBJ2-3	CASSLVTGFTDTQYF	TGCGCCAGCAGCTTGGTTACAGGGTTCACAGATACGCAGTATTTT
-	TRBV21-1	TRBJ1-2	CASSLVQGATTYGYTF	TGTGCCAGCAGCTTGGTACAGGGGGCCACGACCTATGGCTACACCTTC
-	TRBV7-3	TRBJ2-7	CASSLYITRGEAPYEQYF	TGTGCCAGCAGCTTGTATATTACCCGAGGAGAAGCTCCCTACGAGCAGTACTTC
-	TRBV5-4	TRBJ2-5	CASTPAGSEGTQYF	TGTGCCAGCACCCCGGCTGGTAGCGAGGGGACCCAGTACTTC
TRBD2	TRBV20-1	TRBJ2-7	CSASLPSGLAGVEQYF	TGCAGTGCTAGTTTACCCTCCGGACTAGCGGGAGTGGAGCAGTACTTC
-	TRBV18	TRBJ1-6	CASSPWTADNSPLHF	TGTGCCAGCTCACCCTGGACAGCAGATAATTCACCCCTCCACTTT
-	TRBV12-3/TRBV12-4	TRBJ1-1	CASSRSVWAFF	TGTGCCAGCAGCCGTAGCGTCTGGGCTTTCTTT